This T cell receptor beta chain was profiled in a study of blood T cells in healthy people across ages (dated by TCRdb to about 2015). Looking at the study overall: In model experiments, template switching captured about one uniquely barcoded TCR beta cDNA molecule for every two T cells. The study analyzed two additional independent replicas of 1 million unique cDNA reads from the same blood draw for two donors, one aged 18 to 30 and one aged 80 or older. Donors of different ages were randomly distributed across sequencing lanes to avoid experimental bias. Using deep sequencing normalized with unique cDNA molecular identifiers, the study measured how TCR beta repertoire diversity changes with age. Four age groups were formed from the donors: young (average about 16 years), middle-aged (less than 40), aged (over 55) and long-lived (more than 75).

Worth noting for this clonotype: Its antigen remains unidentified. The input lacks base qualities; no much larger clone sits a single base away.

The 40 or so donors, aged about 6 to 95 years, were systemically healthy Caucasian individuals from Russia. About 9.1 milliliters of peripheral blood were collected from each donor into EDTA-treated Vacutainer tubes. Ficoll-Paque density-gradient centrifugation was used to isolate PBMCs, with at least 6 million obtained per sample. Total RNA, at least 6 micrograms per sample, was extracted from PBMCs with Trizol reagent. For every donor, an aliquot of PBMCs went through flow cytometry to measure the percentages of naive CD45RAhigh/CD27high T cells. Including cysteine and phenylalanine, the CDR3 has 15 amino acids. Of the read, only the CDR3 DNA is kept; its 45 bases are in frame from base 1. V was cut back by 5 bases and J by 4 bases, leaving a gap of 18 bases between them. The germline V gene (reference sequence) supplies CDR1 SEHNR and CDR2 FQNEAQ. Receptors were amplified or captured by 5' RACE. The run used an Illumina HiSeq 2500. A second PCR of roughly 7 to 12 cycles was run with a J-beta primer mix and a sample-barcoded 5' primer. A template-switch 5' adaptor carrying 12 random nucleotides introduced a unique molecular identifier onto each TCR beta cDNA molecule. At least 3 million CDR3-containing paired-end reads were obtained from each sample. First-strand cDNA synthesis was performed from all RNA using the Mint cDNA synthesis kit, with priming by a TRBC-specific oligonucleotide. Following uracil-DNA glycosylase treatment, a first 18-cycle PCR with universal primers M1SS and BC2_uni_R was performed on all cDNA. Concerning the study's data processing: Normalization of each sample was performed by random selection of 1 million high-quality reads, each carrying a distinct molecular identifier. Instead of being binned into consensus sequences, reads that shared molecular identifiers were thrown out. MiTCR, run with a Q25 quality threshold and the strictest error-elimination algorithm, handled CDR3 identification, clonotype clustering and error correction. A nonparametric unseen species model with Euler transformation was used to estimate a lower bound on total TCR beta diversity. TCRdb ran its own pipeline on the public reads, namely fastp trimming at Q25 and MiXCR clone calling, and kept in-frame beta chains. A single entry per CDR3 protein holds the most common genes and DNA from its merged rows. V and J calls and clone size were set by TCRdb, not the authors. The sample includes hundreds of thousands of distinct CDR3 sequences, with under 50% observed a single time. About an eighth of the sample is held by the ten biggest clonotypes.

General study outcomes and caveats: Bulk unsorted PBMC profiling prevented conclusive comparison of naive and antigen-experienced compartments. Because the CMV infection status of the donors was unknown, age-related changes in expanded clonotypes may potentially have been confounded. Observed TCR beta diversity per million T cells fell roughly linearly with age, and a significant reduction was already apparent by age roughly 40. Total diversity estimates from one million sequenced T cells were considered lower bounds and underestimates. Observed TCR beta diversity correlated strongly with the percentage of naive T cells measured by flow cytometry. Compared with the aged group, the long-lived group had more naive CD4+ T cells, fewer expanded clones and increased TCR diversity, a pattern suggesting age selection.

Sequencing was carried out using blood. In this chain, TRBV7-9 is recombined with TRBJ2-7; no D gene can be assigned with confidence. This TCR derives from a man aged 25-40 years in good health. The CDR3 region: CASSRRAENQYEQYF. The DNA is TGTGCCAGCAGCCGCCGGGCCGAGAACCAGTACGAGCAGTACTTC.